Described below is a single T cell receptor (beta chain) sequence and its context. This sample includes further DNA sequences coding for the same CDR3. This record belongs to a study of graft-versus-host responses after intestinal transplantation. Sequencing was performed with immunoSEQ multiplex PCR; in TCRdb, only in-frame clones are kept and a portion is missing. The sample yields about 77,000 clones, around 93% seen once. V was shortened by 7 bases and J by 0 bases, with 6 bases between the two germline ends. The CDR3 is 12 amino acids. From germline, CDR1 is SGHTA and CDR2 FQGNSA. The genes are TRBV7-2 and TRBJ1-1; D unresolved. The sequence came from a human patient who received an intestinal transplant, so some T cells may come from the graft donor. This sample comprised PBMCs, obtained 98 days after intestinal transplantation. CDR3 nucleotides: TGTGCCAGCAACAGCATGAACACTGAAGCTTTCTTT. This encodes CASNSMNTEAFF.